These T cell receptor beta chains were read from a single sample in a study of cytomegalovirus exposure and HLA in healthy donors. Only in-frame clones appear in the TCRdb table, and some are missing; sequencing was by immunoSEQ multiplex PCR. The sample holds roughly 80,000 clones, 70% to 85% seen once. Sequenced: PBMCs. The receptors were sampled from a woman in her fifties or sixties in good health and CMV-seronegative. The CDR3 runs from the conserved cysteine through the conserved F or W. Each record gives: clone size, V gene, D gene, J gene, CDR3 protein, CDR3 DNA. D genes are given only for firm matches. Rows give clone size only sometimes, using once, few, many, or a class for an expanded clone.

.	TRBV5-1	.	TRBJ2-2	CASSLQGWNTGELFF	TGCGCCAGCAGCTTGCAGGGTTGGAACACCGGGGAGCTGTTTTTT
.	TRBV27	TRBD1	TRBJ2-5	CASSRQGVEETQYF	TGTGCCAGCAGCCGACAGGGAGTCGAAGAGACCCAGTACTTC
.	TRBV7-7	TRBD1	TRBJ1-1	CASSLAGGFSEAFF	TGTGCTAGCAGCTTAGCAGGGGGCTTTTCGGAAGCTTTCTTT
.	TRBV5-1	TRBD1	TRBJ2-3	CASSDSGTDYDTQYF	TGCGCCAGCAGCGACTCCGGGACAGATTACGATACGCAGTATTTT
.	TRBV5-1	TRBD2	TRBJ2-1	CASSPINVRTLAGVYEQFF	TGCGCCAGCAGCCCGATCAACGTCAGAACCCTAGCGGGAGTTTATGAGCAGTTCTTC
.	TRBV9	TRBD1	TRBJ1-4	CASSVGQQNEKLFF	TGTGCCAGCAGCGTGGGACAGCAGAATGAAAAACTGTTTTTT
.	TRBV10-3	TRBD1	TRBJ2-1	CAISDQGVRSYNEQFF	TGTGCCATCAGTGATCAGGGGGTGCGCTCCTACAATGAGCAGTTCTTC
.	TRBV10-3	TRBD2	TRBJ2-3	CAISELAENTDTQYF	TGTGCCATCAGTGAACTAGCGGAGAACACAGATACGCAGTATTTT
once	TRBV7-3	TRBD2	TRBJ2-5	CASSLGIAGRMETQYF	TGTGCCAGCAGCTTAGGAATAGCGGGGCGGATGGAGACCCAGTACTTC
.	TRBV11-2	.	TRBJ1-1	CASSLSPSREQSGAFF	TGTGCCAGCAGCTTATCTCCCTCTCGGGAACAAAGTGGAGCTTTCTTT
.	TRBV25-1	.	TRBJ2-7	CASSDGQGVISEQYF	TGTGCCAGCAGTGACGGGCAGGGCGTAATAAGCGAGCAGTACTTC
.	TRBV4-2	.	TRBJ2-1	CASSHGGPDEQFF	TGTGCCAGCAGCCATGGGGGCCCCGATGAGCAGTTCTTC
.	TRBV7-3	TRBD1	TRBJ1-3	CAGERATGASGNTIYF	TGTGCCGGGGAGAGAGCGACAGGGGCATCTGGAAACACCATATATTTT
.	TRBV4-1	.	TRBJ2-7	CASSQWTSYEQYF	TGCGCCAGCAGCCAATGGACATCCTACGAGCAGTACTTC
.	TRBV9	.	TRBJ2-2	CASSSRLEAGELFF	TGTGCCAGCAGCTCGCGCCTGGAGGCCGGGGAGCTGTTTTTT
.	TRBV5-8	.	TRBJ1-2	CASSLGGFNYGYTF	TGTGCCAGCAGCTTGGGAGGGTTTAACTATGGCTACACCTTC
.	TRBV4-1	TRBD1	TRBJ1-2	CASSQETGGLHYGYTF	TGCGCCAGCAGCCAAGAAACAGGGGGGCTTCACTATGGCTACACCTTC
.	TRBV7-2	.	TRBJ2-1	CASSSPPGHSLF	TGTGCCAGCAGCTCCCCTCCGGGACACTCGCTCTTC
.	TRBV5-4	TRBD1	TRBJ2-4	CASSHVGTENIQYF	TGTGCCAGCAGCCATGTAGGGACAGAAAACATTCAGTACTTC
.	TRBV5-1	.	TRBJ2-2	CASSLGQNTGELFF	TGCGCCAGCAGCTTGGGACAGAACACCGGGGAGCTGTTTTTT
.	TRBV7-9	TRBD1	TRBJ1-2	CASSSDRDGYTF	TGTGCCAGCAGCTCTGACAGGGACGGCTACACCTTC
.	TRBV18	TRBD1	TRBJ2-1	CASSEDRHNEQFF	TGTGCCAGCTCAGAGGACAGGCACAATGAGCAGTTCTTC
.	TRBV2	.	TRBJ1-1	CATSGFSMNTEAFF	TGTGCCACTTCAGGTTTTTCCATGAACACTGAAGCTTTCTTT
.	TRBV27	.	TRBJ1-1	CASSLRAPNTEAFF	TGTGCCAGCAGTTTGAGGGCGCCAAACACTGAAGCTTTCTTT
.	TRBV12-5	.	TRBJ1-1	CASRGDTEAFF	TGTGCTAGTCGGGGGGACACTGAAGCTTTCTTT
once	TRBV5-1	TRBD1	TRBJ1-1	CASSPLTGAQNTEAFF	TGCGCCAGCAGCCCCCTGACAGGGGCCCAGAACACTGAAGCTTTCTTT
.	TRBV7-3	TRBD2	TRBJ2-7	CASSWGREGDEQYF	TGTGCCAGCAGCTGGGGGCGGGAGGGCGACGAGCAGTACTTC
.	TRBV4-1	.	TRBJ1-1	CASRLQGSNMNTEAFF	TGCGCCAGCAGGCTACAGGGATCAAATATGAACACTGAAGCTTTCTTT
.	TRBV28	.	TRBJ1-6	CASSSTLGRGSPLHF	TGTGCCAGCAGTTCCACGCTGGGGAGGGGGTCACCCCTCCACTTT
.	TRBV7-3	TRBD2	TRBJ2-1	CASSPPSGYEQFF	TGTGCCAGCAGCCCGCCTAGCGGTTACGAGCAGTTCTTC
.	TRBV7-2	.	TRBJ1-5	CASSLALGQPQHF	TGTGCCAGCAGCTTAGCGCTCGGTCAGCCCCAGCATTTT
.	TRBV7-9	TRBD2	TRBJ2-4	CASSSGLAGPKNIQYF	TGTGCCAGCAGCTCGGGACTAGCGGGTCCTAAAAACATTCAGTACTTC
.	TRBV5-1	.	TRBJ2-3	CASSPDRQSTDTQYF	TGCGCCAGCAGTCCGGACAGACAGAGCACAGATACGCAGTATTTT
once	TRBV18	.	TRBJ2-4	CASSPQAGQLAKNIQYF	TGTGCCAGCTCACCACAGGCGGGACAGCTAGCCAAAAACATTCAGTACTTC
few	TRBV5-1	.	TRBJ1-4	CASSFSRTEDEKLFF	TGCGCCAGCAGCTTTTCCAGGACAGAGGATGAAAAACTGTTTTTT
.	TRBV9	TRBD1	TRBJ1-1	CASSAGRGLNTEAFF	TGTGCCAGCAGCGCCGGAAGGGGGCTAAACACTGAAGCTTTCTTT
.	TRBV9	TRBD2	TRBJ2-7	CASSVATGGPYEQYF	TGTGCCAGCAGCGTAGCGACGGGAGGGCCCTACGAGCAGTACTTC
.	TRBV28	TRBD1	TRBJ1-4	CASSLDRGSTNEKLFF	TGTGCCAGCAGTTTGGACAGGGGGTCAACTAATGAAAAACTGTTTTTT
few	TRBV5-6	.	TRBJ1-2	CASLAFDGANYGYTF	TGTGCCAGCCTCGCTTTTGACGGAGCTAACTATGGCTACACCTTC
.	TRBV25-1	TRBD2	TRBJ2-7	CASSKGTSGNYEQYF	TGTGCCAGCAGCAAGGGGACTAGCGGGAACTACGAGCAGTACTTC
.	TRBV6-6	.	TRBJ1-3	CASRGQGSGNTIYF	TGTGCCAGCAGGGGGCAAGGATCTGGAAACACCATATATTTT
.	TRBV7-3	TRBD2	TRBJ2-3	CASSLLAGGYRGTDTQYF	TGTGCCAGCAGCTTACTAGCGGGAGGTTATCGGGGCACAGATACGCAGTATTTT
.	TRBV30	.	TRBJ1-3	CAWSVLVAGNTIYF	TGTGCCTGGAGTGTACTGGTTGCAGGAAACACCATATATTTT
.	TRBV29-1	.	TRBJ2-1	CSVDAGLEQFF	TGCAGCGTGGACGCGGGGCTAGAGCAGTTCTTC
.	TRBV9	.	TRBJ2-1	CASSPPRGAEQFF	TGTGCCAGCAGCCCGCCCCGGGGGGCTGAACAGTTCTTC
.	TRBV7-2	.	TRBJ1-5	CASSLRPGVVQPQHF	TGTGCCAGCAGCCTCCGACCGGGGGTGGTTCAGCCCCAGCATTTT
.	TRBV7-9	.	TRBJ2-7	CASSSRYEQYF	TGTGCCAGCAGCTCCCGCTACGAGCAGTACTTC
.	TRBV10-1	TRBD2	TRBJ2-1	CASSEGLGGSYNEQFF	TGCGCCAGCAGTGAGGGACTAGGCGGTTCCTACAATGAGCAGTTCTTC
.	TRBV7-9	.	TRBJ2-2	CASSLWATSGTGELFF	TGTGCCAGCAGCTTATGGGCTACTTCTGGCACCGGGGAGCTGTTTTTT